This paragraph reports one TCR beta chain. What it binds is not known. This specimen comes from a study of beta chain features in type 1 diabetes. General study results and limits: Within each of all four CD4+ subsets, Type 1 diabetes patients had TCRB CDR3s that were moderately but significantly shorter. PCR might show a preference for shorter templates, equally across patients and controls.

Investigators reverse transcribed all isolated RNA, so they sequenced expressed TCRB transcripts. Assay used: immunoSEQ multiplex PCR; TCRdb lists only in-frame clones, some missing. The sample has 300,000 to 350,000 clones; about 13% are singletons. Sampling consisted of one heparinised blood draw per donor, averaging around 120 mL. Sorting with CD45RO/CCR7/CD25/CD127/CD95/CD27 yielded naive, central memory, regulatory and stem-like memory CD4+ cells. The source is a woman aged 18 to 35 with type 1 diabetes. The sequenced sample was naive CD4+ T cells from blood.

CDR3 in DNA: TGCGCCAGCAGCGACAAGCTCTCCTACAATGAGCAGTTCTTC. Protein: CASSDKLSYNEQFF. This rearrangement joins TRBV10-1 to TRBJ2-1; no clear D gene. This CDR3 has 14 amino acids. Per germline, CDR1 WNHNN and CDR2 SYGVQD (reference sequence). Trimming shortened V by 6 bases and J by 0 bases, and 9 bases separated the two germline ends.